These T cell receptor beta chains were read from a single sample in a study of T cells in Graves' hyperthyroidism and ophthalmopathy. TCRdb ran MiXCR on the multiplex PCR reads and lists one entry per CDR3 protein. The sample contains 700,000 to 950,000 distinct CDR3 sequences, roughly a third of which appear only once. The specimen was blood. The receptors shown here come from a middle-aged woman with Graves' hyperthyroidism. CDR3s include the opening cysteine and the closing phenylalanine or tryptophan. A D gene is named only where the DNA matches it firmly. For some rows the clone size is stated as once, few or many, or as a class when expanded; others skip it.

clone_size d_call j_call v_call cdr3_nt cdr3_aa
few TRBD1 TRBJ1-1 TRBV7-2 TGTGCCAGCAGCCAAACAGGACAGGGGGCTCGAATTGCTGAAGCTTTCTTT CASSQTGQGARIAEAFF
few . TRBJ1-5 TRBV5-4 TGTGCCAGCGAGGGGCCTAACAATCAGCCCCAGCATTTT CASEGPNNQPQHF
. TRBD1 TRBJ1-5 TRBV7-7 TGTGCTAGCAGCTTATCGACAGGGGTAAGGGCCCAGCATTTT CASSLSTGVRAQHF
. . TRBJ2-5 TRBV29-1 TGCAGCTCCCTGGGGGCTCAAGAGACCCAGTACTTC CSSLGAQETQYF
few TRBD1 TRBJ2-2 TRBV7-3 TGTGCCAGCAGCTTAACGACAGGGTGGACCGGGGAGCTGTTTTTT CASSLTTGWTGELFF
many TRBD1 TRBJ1-4 TRBV4-3 TGCGCCAGCAGCCAAGGGACAGGGGAGAATGAAAAACTGTTTTTT CASSQGTGENEKLFF
few . TRBJ1-2 TRBV7-8 TGTGCCAGCAGCTTAGCGGTGACCCAGGGCTACTATGGCTACACCTTC CASSLAVTQGYYGYTF
. . TRBJ1-2 TRBV20-1 TGCAGTGCCTTCTATTCCCGGGCCAACTATGGCTACACCTTC CSAFYSRANYGYTF
few . TRBJ1-1 TRBV5-1 TGCGCCAGCAGCTTCCGAAGACCAGGGTATTTGGTCGAGGCTTTCTTT CASSFRRPGYLVEAFF
. . TRBJ1-4 TRBV3-1 TGTGCCAGCAGCCAAGAAGGGGGACAACTGTTTTTT CASSQEGGQLFF
. . TRBJ1-5 TRBV20-1 TGCAGTGCTAGAGTGGCCGGGATTACTAATCAGCCCCAGCATTTT CSARVAGITNQPQHF
. . TRBJ1-1 TRBV7-2 TGTGCCAGCAGTTATAGGGGCGTGAACACTGAAGCTTTCTTT CASSYRGVNTEAFF
few . TRBJ1-6 TRBV7-8 TGTGCCAGCAGCTTAATGGGGGCACTTTCACCCCTCCACTTT CASSLMGALSPLHF
few TRBD2 TRBJ2-7 TRBV14 TGTGCCAGCAGCCCGACCCAAGCGGGAGTTCGGTCCTACGAGCAGTACTTC CASSPTQAGVRSYEQYF
many . TRBJ2-2 TRBV6-4 TGTGCCAGCAGTTTCCGTGGCGGGGAGCTGTTTTTT CASSFRGGELFF
. . TRBJ1-2 TRBV7-2 TGTGCCAGCAGCACCAGGGACCTCAACTTC CASSTRDLNF
. TRBD2 TRBJ2-7 TRBV6-5 TGTGCCAGCAGTTTACTCGGGAGGAGGAACGAGCAGTACTTC CASSLLGRRNEQYF
many . TRBJ1-2 TRBV14 TGTGCCAGCAGCCCGACCGCCTCTAACTATGGCTACACCTTC CASSPTASNYGYTF
few TRBD1 TRBJ2-7 TRBV11-2 TGTGCCAGCAGCTTCGCGATCAGGGGGCAGGGCGAGCAGTACTTC CASSFAIRGQGEQYF
many TRBD1 TRBJ1-4 TRBV9 TGTGCCAGCAGCACAACCGGGACAGGGACCGAAAAACTGTTTTTT CASSTTGTGTEKLFF
. TRBD1 TRBJ2-7 TRBV6-5 TGTGCCAGCAGCATAAAACCGGGACAGGGAAGTTCCGAGCAGTACTTC CASSIKPGQGSSEQYF
. TRBD1 TRBJ1-2 TRBV6-5 TGTGCCAGCAGCCCCTACCGGACAGGGGCCTATGGCTACACCTTC CASSPYRTGAYGYTF
many TRBD1 TRBJ1-6 TRBV6-2/TRBV6-3 TGTGCCAGCAGTTACGGACAGGGACTCGGGAATTCACCCCTCCACTTT CASSYGQGLGNSPLHF
. . TRBJ1-1 TRBV29-1 TGCAGCGTTGACGACGGGGGGCGTGAAGCTTTCTTT CSVDDGGREAFF
. . TRBJ2-1 TRBV7-9 TGTGCCAGCAGCTTGGTCGGGTCCTACAATGAGCAGTTCTTC CASSLVGSYNEQFF
many . TRBJ1-3 TRBV20-1 TGCAGTGCTTCACAATACAGGATCTCTGGAAACACCATATATTTT CSASQYRISGNTIYF
few . TRBJ1-2 TRBV20-1 TGCAGTGCTAGAGATGGAGATAACTCCTATGGCTACACCTTC CSARDGDNSYGYTF
few . TRBJ1-2 TRBV7-8 TGTGCCAGCAGCCTACAAAGCCGGGCGTCTAACTATGGCTACACCTTC CASSLQSRASNYGYTF
many TRBD2 TRBJ2-2 TRBV5-4 TGTGCCAGCAGCTTGGACGCGGGAGGTACCGGGGAGCTGTTTTTT CASSLDAGGTGELFF
. . TRBJ1-1 TRBV10-3 TGTGCCATCAGGGGGTCGGCGGAGGCTGAAGCTTTCTTT CAIRGSAEAEAFF
few TRBD2 TRBJ2-7 TRBV9 TGTGCCAGCAGCGTAGCTAGCGGCTCAACCTACGAGCAGTACTTC CASSVASGSTYEQYF
few . TRBJ2-7 TRBV5-6 TGTGCCAGCAGCCCCGACCTGGGGAGGTCCTACGAGCAGTACTTC CASSPDLGRSYEQYF
. . TRBJ2-7 TRBV29-1 TGCAGCGTCGGGACCGGGGCGGGGCTGAGTCCCGAGCAGTACTTC CSVGTGAGLSPEQYF
. . TRBJ2-5 TRBV7-6 TGTGCCAGCAGCGATTATTTGTCCGGGGTTAGGGGTAATGAGGGGGAGACCCAGTACTTC CASSDYLSGVRGNEGETQYF
. . TRBJ2-1 TRBV2 TGTGCCACCCTTAGCGAGGTAGAGCAGTTCTTC CATLSEVEQFF
few . TRBJ1-1 TRBV6-1 TGTGCCAGCAGTGCCTCGGACACTGAAGCTTTCTTT CASSASDTEAFF
. TRBD1 TRBJ2-7 TRBV7-2 TGTGCCAGCAGCTTCGGGACAGGGGTCGGGGAAGGCTACGAGCAGTACTTC CASSFGTGVGEGYEQYF
many . TRBJ1-2 TRBV5-1 TGCGCCAGCAGCGTGGACAGTCCTAACTATGGCTACACCTTC CASSVDSPNYGYTF
many . TRBJ1-1 TRBV6-5 TGTGCCAGCAGTTACCGAGGGGTATCTGAAGCTTTCTTT CASSYRGVSEAFF
. . TRBJ1-2 TRBV7-9 TGTGCCAGCAGCTTATCTTGGGGAGTAGGAGGCTACACCTTC CASSLSWGVGGYTF
many TRBD2 TRBJ2-6 TRBV9 TGTGCCAGCAGCGTAGGCCTAGCGGCCAAATTCTCTGGGGCCAACGTCCTGACTTTC CASSVGLAAKFSGANVLTF
. . TRBJ1-1 TRBV12-3/TRBV12-4 TGTGCTAGCACGCCACAGGGTTACCTTGTGGACACTGAAGCTTTCTTT CASTPQGYLVDTEAFF
once TRBD2 TRBJ2-2 TRBV7-9 TGTGCCAGCAGGCCCGGGACTAGTACCGGGGAGCTGTTTTTT CASRPGTSTGELFF
. . TRBJ1-4 TRBV4-1 TGCGCCAGCAGCTTGAGGGGGGCGACGGTGTTTTTT CASSLRGATVFF
. . TRBJ1-4 TRBV19 TGTGCCAGTAGTATCGGACTCCGGACTAATGAAAAACTGTTTTTT CASSIGLRTNEKLFF
. . TRBJ1-2 TRBV15 TGTGCCACCAGCAGTTTGGTTAGACCGTATGGCTACACCTTC CATSSLVRPYGYTF